This entry lists 22 T cell receptor beta chains sequenced from one sample in a study of cytomegalovirus exposure and HLA in healthy donors. This PCR relied on a set of 60 Vbeta primers and 13 Jbeta primers. Assay: immunoSEQ multiplex PCR; the TCRdb copy retains only in-frame clones and omits some. Counted here are some 100,000 clones, 70% to 85% occurring once; the ten biggest clones make up approximately 10%. The material sequenced was PBMCs. These receptors all stem from a woman between 50 and 59 years old in good health and CMV-seropositive.

V usage is TRBV15 and J usage is TRBJ2-7, with a weak D call TRBD2 (6 bases). The V and J ends lost 4 bases and 1 base respectively, with 17 bases between them. CDR1 is LNHNV, CDR2 YYDKDF, per germline (reference sequence). The CDR3 loop spans 16 amino acids. CDR3 region: CATSTLYSGASYEQYF. CDR3 nucleotide sequence: TGTGCCACCAGCACCCTATATTCGGGAGCATCCTACGAGCAGTACTTC. The full variable domain, rest sourced from reference TRBV15 and TRBJ2-7, is DAMVIQNPRYQVTQFGKPVTLSCSQTLNHNVMYWYQQKSSQAPKLLFHYYDKDFNNEADTPDNFQSRRPNTSFCFLDIRSPGLGDTAMYLCATSTLYSGASYEQYFGPGTRLTVT.

This clone has just a few counts. The chain recombines TRBV28 with TRBJ2-1; TRBD2 agrees at 11 bases. Germline lookup yields CDR1 MDHEN and CDR2 SYDVKM. With 3 bases clipped from V and 4 bases from J, the junction kept 5 bases outside the gene matches. This CDR3 region has 16 residues. CDR3 DNA sequence: TGTGCCAGCAGTTTCCCGGGACTAGCGGAGTACAATGAGCAGTTCTTC. Residues: CASSFPGLAEYNEQFF.

V gene TRBV2 combines with J gene TRBJ2-3, with D perhaps TRBD1 (6 bases). Germline-derived CDR1 and CDR2 are SNHLY and FYNNEI. V was cut by 5 bases and J by 0 bases, with 9 bases left in between. This CDR3 is 14 amino acids long. CDR3 sequence (DNA): TGTGCCAGCAGTTTCGACAGGAGCACAGATACGCAGTATTTT. Its translation: CASSFDRSTDTQYF.

The V call is TRBV5-4, the J call TRBJ1-2; TRBD1 matches at 9 bases. Germline CDR1 and CDR2: SGHNT and YYREEE (reference sequence). The CDR3 has 15 residues. V lost 4 bases, J lost 2 bases, and 6 bases stayed unmatched. The CDR3 here is CASSTPTGGNYGYTF. Written as DNA, the CDR3 is TGTGCCAGCAGCACACCTACAGGGGGCAACTATGGCTACACCTTC.

To note about this clone: Other DNA sequences in this sample translate to the same CDR3. The chain is built from TRBV18 and TRBJ1-2, with 9 bases aligning to TRBD1. With V trimmed by 3 bases and J by 6 bases, 2 bases remained unmatched. Germline V CDR1 and CDR2: KGHSH, LQKENI. The CDR3 covers 13 residues. In nucleotides, the CDR3 is TGTGCCAGCTCACCCGGGACAGGGAATGGCTACACCTTC. It yields the protein CASSPGTGNGYTF.

This chain's CDR3 is CASTGHPGLAGGLYNEQFF. The CDR3, as DNA: TGTGCCAGCACTGGACACCCGGGACTAGCGGGAGGGTTATACAATGAGCAGTTCTTC. This sequence joins TRBV28 and TRBJ2-1, with 16 nucleotides matching TRBD2. The germline V gene has CDR1 MDHEN and CDR2 SYDVKM. V lost 7 bases, J lost 4 bases, and 13 bases stayed unmatched. The CDR3 extends over 19 amino acids.

The chain recombines TRBV28 with TRBJ1-2; TRBD1 might be the D (5 bases). CDR3 size: 16 residues. V shed 6 bases and J shed 1 base, with 18 bases lying between them. CDR1 MDHEN and CDR2 SYDVKM come from the germline V gene. CDR3 loop: CASRITGGADNYGYTF. The CDR3, as DNA: TGTGCCAGCAGAATTACAGGCGGTGCCGATAACTATGGCTACACCTTC.

The genes are TRBV18 and TRBJ1-2; 9 bases are shared with TRBD1. Germline values: CDR1 KGHSH, CDR2 LQKENI. V dropped 3 bases and J dropped 4; count of bases not matched to a gene: 6. This CDR3 spans 15 amino acids. This CDR3 reads CASSPGQGISYGYTF. DNA of the CDR3: TGTGCCAGCTCACCGGGACAGGGAATTAGCTATGGCTACACCTTC.

This clone appeared a few times. The chain is built from TRBV2 and TRBJ1-6; D is uncertain. From germline, CDR1 is SNHLY and CDR2 FYNNEI. The V end lost 0 bases, the J end lost 4 bases, and 13 bases lay between the germline ends. The CDR3 loop spans 17 amino acids. The CDR3 coding sequence is TGTGCCAGCAGTGAAGCTAGGTGGGCAGAATATAATTCACCCCTCCACTTT. Encoded protein: CASSEARWAEYNSPLHF.

This chain joins TRBV27 and TRBJ1-5; 10 bases line up with TRBD1. The CDR3 loop spans 16 amino acids. The V gene's germline CDR1 is MNHEY and CDR2 SMNVEV (reference sequence). The trim removed 5 bases at V and 0 bases at J, leaving 4 bases unmatched. The DNA of the CDR3 is TGTGCCAGCAGTCGATGGACAGGGGGTAGCAATCAGCCCCAGCATTTT. Translating it yields CASSRWTGGSNQPQHF.

The chain employs TRBV29-1 and TRBJ1-2, with D hard to call. The germline V and J ends were trimmed by 7 bases and 5 bases, with 11 bases remaining between them. The CDR3 runs 11 residues. Per germline, CDR1 SQVTM and CDR2 ANQGSEA. The CDR3 region has the DNA TGCAGCGCCAACGGGGTATATGGCTACACCTTC. It yields the protein CSANGVYGYTF.

The J gene is TRBJ2-1, the V gene TRBV7-2; the D gene is possibly TRBD1 (6 bases). The CDR3 is 15 amino acids. The germline V gene encodes CDR1 SGHTA and CDR2 FQGNSA. The V end was cut by 1 base, the J end by 7 bases, with 14 bases between. CDR3: CASSLGGGQRNEQFF. In DNA form, the CDR3 reads TGTGCCAGCAGCTTAGGTGGGGGACAACGAAATGAGCAGTTCTTC.

The rearrangement uses TRBV6-1 and TRBJ1-5; 7 nucleotides align to TRBD1. J was trimmed by 7 bases and V by 5 bases; bases with no gene match: 11. CDR1 MNHNS and CDR2 SASEGT come from the germline V gene. This CDR3 comprises 15 residues. The chain's CDR3 is CASSTLQGSGQPQHF. The DNA of the CDR3 is TGTGCCAGCAGTACCCTACAGGGGTCGGGGCAGCCCCAGCATTTT.

This chain links TRBV4-3 with TRBJ1-4; TRBD1 agrees at 10 bases. The CDR3 spans 19 residues. Germline CDR1 reads LGHNA; CDR2 reads YSLEER. After removal of 1 base from V and 0 bases from J, the junction contained 8 bases not matched to a gene. CDR3 sequence (DNA): TGCGCCAGCAGCCAAGGTGGGACAGGGGCCCTTGCAACTAATGAAAAACTGTTTTTT. The encoded protein is CASSQGGTGALATNEKLFF.

The rearrangement joins TRBV9 to TRBJ2-1; 8 positions agree with TRBD1. Losses at the gene ends were 3 bases for V and 5 bases for J; bases not matched to a gene: 4. The CDR3 loop spans 14 amino acids. Germline V gene lookup returns CDR1 SGDLS and CDR2 YYNGEE. The CDR3 DNA reads TGTGCCAGCAGCGGCCGGACAGGGAACAATGAGCAGTTCTTC. Residues: CASSGRTGNNEQFF. Based on the CDR3 plus reference TRBV9 and TRBJ2-1, the full variable domain is DSGVTQTPKHLITATGQRVTLRCSPRSGDLSVYWYQQSLDQGLQFLIQYYNGEERAKGNILERFSAQQFPDLHSELNLSSLELGDSALYFCASSGRTGNNEQFFGPGTRLTVL.

This CDR3 is CSVPGLAGAPTDTQYF. The CDR3 region has the DNA TGCAGCGTGCCGGGACTAGCGGGGGCACCCACAGATACGCAGTATTTT. This chain connects TRBV29-1 to TRBJ2-3; 14 positions match TRBD2. With 6 bases clipped from V and 2 bases from J, the junction kept 7 bases outside the gene matches. The CDR3 is made up of 16 amino acids. The germline CDR1 and CDR2 sequences are SQVTM and ANQGSEA.

The chain links TRBV7-9 to TRBJ2-2; TRBD1 matches 9 bases. Losses at the gene ends were 5 bases for V and 6 bases for J; bases not matched to a gene: 7. The CDR3 runs to 15 residues. Germline V gene lookup returns CDR1 SEHNR and CDR2 FQNEAQ (reference sequence). This chain's CDR3 is CASSRRTGAAGELFF. Written as DNA, the CDR3 is TGTGCCAGCAGCCGGAGGACAGGGGCTGCCGGGGAGCTGTTTTTT.

The chain carries TRBV7-3 and TRBJ2-3, with D uncertain. V was clipped by 5 bases and J by 6 bases, with 12 bases between them. The CDR3 extends over 13 amino acids. The V gene's germline CDR1 is SGHTA and CDR2 FQGTGA. The CDR3 spells CASSQPPRDTQYF. In DNA, the CDR3 is TGTGCCAGCAGCCAACCGCCGAGGGATACGCAGTATTTT.

This chain uses TRBV2 with TRBJ1-5; 8 nucleotides line up with TRBD1. Germline V gene sequence: CDR1 SNHLY, CDR2 FYNNEI. Germline trimming cut 6 bases from V and 4 bases from J; bases unmatched to any gene: 11. CDR3 size: 16 residues. The CDR3 DNA reads as TGTGCCAGCAGAAAACCCGGACAGGGAGATAATCAGCCCCAGCATTTT. Protein product: CASRKPGQGDNQPQHF. Supplemented by reference TRBV2 and TRBJ1-5, the full variable domain reads EPEVTQTPSHQVTQMGQEVILRCVPISNHLYFYWYRQILGQKVEFLVSFYNNEISEKSEIFDDQFSVERPDGSNFTLKIRSTKLEDSAMYFCASRKPGQGDNQPQHFGDGTRLSIL.

The chain employs TRBV18 and TRBJ1-6; TRBD1 aligns across 8 bases. Per germline, CDR1 KGHSH and CDR2 LQKENI. Germline trimming cut 3 bases from V and 8 bases from J; bases unmatched to any gene: 0. The CDR3 is 13 residues long. The CDR3 DNA reads TGTGCCAGCTCACCGGACAGGGATTCACCCCTCCACTTT. It encodes CASSPDRDSPLHF. Supplemented by reference TRBV18 and TRBJ1-6, the full variable domain reads NAGVMQNPRHLVRRRGQEARLRCSPMKGHSHVYWYRQLPEEGLKFMVYLQKENIIDESGMPKERFSAEFPKEGPSILRIQQVVRGDSAAYFCASSPDRDSPLHFGNGTRLTVT.

The chain recombines TRBV6-6 with TRBJ2-1; 9 bases align to TRBD2. This CDR3 region has 16 residues. Per germline, CDR1 MNHNY and CDR2 SVGAGI (reference sequence). V shed 0 bases and J 8 bases; nucleotides not matched to a gene: 8. As DNA, the CDR3 is TGTGCCAGCAGTTACTCTGGCGGGAGGGCCGGAGATGAGCAGTTCTTC. Amino acid sequence: CASSYSGGRAGDEQFF.

The chain recombines TRBV12-5 with TRBJ1-1, with D perhaps matching TRBD1 (5 bases). Trimming stripped 2 bases from V and 4 bases from J, with 14 bases between. The CDR3 contains 15 residues. Per the germline V gene, CDR1 is LGHNT and CDR2 is FRNRAP. The CDR3 nucleotides read TGTGCTAGTGGTTTGTCCCCACTCCAGGGCACTGAAGCTTTCTTT. Its protein is CASGLSPLQGTEAFF. Drawing the rest from reference TRBV12-5 and TRBJ1-1, the complete variable domain is DARVTQTPRHKVTEMGQEVTMRCQPILGHNTVFWYRQTMMQGLELLAYFRNRAPLDDSGMPKDRFSAEMPDATLATLKIQPSEPRDSAVYFCASGLSPLQGTEAFFGQGTRLTVV.